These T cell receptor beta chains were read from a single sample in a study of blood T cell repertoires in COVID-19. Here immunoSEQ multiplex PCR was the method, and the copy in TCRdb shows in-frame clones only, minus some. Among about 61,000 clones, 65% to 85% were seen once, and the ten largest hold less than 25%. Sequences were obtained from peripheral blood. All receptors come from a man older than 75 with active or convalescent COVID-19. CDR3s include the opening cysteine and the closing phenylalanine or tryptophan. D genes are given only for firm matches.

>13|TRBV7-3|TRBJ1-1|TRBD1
CASSSTGRTEAFF
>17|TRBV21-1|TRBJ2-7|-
CASSKTPGLAGLYEQYF
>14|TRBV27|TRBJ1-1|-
CASSYRGRNTEAFF
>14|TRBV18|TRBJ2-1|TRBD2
CASSPGTAGDEQFF
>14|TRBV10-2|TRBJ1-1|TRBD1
CASTRTGGFTEAFF
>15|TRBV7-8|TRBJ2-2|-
CASSLQGGSFGELFF
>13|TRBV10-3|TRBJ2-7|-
CAISEELPHEQYF
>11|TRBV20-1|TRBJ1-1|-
CSHDRNTEAFF
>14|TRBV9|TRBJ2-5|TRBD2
CASSVDAGGPTQYF
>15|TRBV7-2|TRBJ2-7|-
CASSLEVQAFVEQYF
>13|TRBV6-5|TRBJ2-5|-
CASSYSFQETQYF
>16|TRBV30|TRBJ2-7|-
CAWSELGAMPPYEQYF
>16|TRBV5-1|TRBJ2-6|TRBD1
CASSFGQGSGANVLTF
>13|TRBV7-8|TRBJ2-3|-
CASSQTSGGNPYF
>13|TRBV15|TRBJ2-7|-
CATSIDSSYEQYF
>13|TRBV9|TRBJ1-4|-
CASSWAGGEKLFF
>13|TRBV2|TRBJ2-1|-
CASSQRTFNEQFF
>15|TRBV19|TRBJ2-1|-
CASTTPGGSYNEQFF
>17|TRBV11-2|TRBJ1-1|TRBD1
CASSRPGTGSGNTEAFF
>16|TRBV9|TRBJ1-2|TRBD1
CASSEGTGGADYGYTF
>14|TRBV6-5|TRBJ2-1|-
CASNNRASYNEQFF
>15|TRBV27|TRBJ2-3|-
CASSLFAAGTDTQYF
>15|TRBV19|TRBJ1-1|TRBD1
CASRPGQGVYTEAFF
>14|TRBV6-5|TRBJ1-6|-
CASSYSRTGSPLHF
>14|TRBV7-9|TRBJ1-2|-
CASSAGGSNYGYTF
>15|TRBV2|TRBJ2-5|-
CASSERGGGQETQYF
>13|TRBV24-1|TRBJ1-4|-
CATRAKGDEKLFF
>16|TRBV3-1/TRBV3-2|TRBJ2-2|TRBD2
CASSQWRPGGTGELFF
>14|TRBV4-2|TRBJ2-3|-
CASSPGTGTDTQYF
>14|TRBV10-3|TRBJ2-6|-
CAITRGSGANVLTF
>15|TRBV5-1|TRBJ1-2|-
CASSLVPGAVKGYTF
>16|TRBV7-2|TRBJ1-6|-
CASSLAVRQAGSPLHF
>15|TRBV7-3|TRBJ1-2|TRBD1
CASSSGTGFLYGYTF
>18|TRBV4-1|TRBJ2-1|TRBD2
CASSQAPRGGSTYNEQFF
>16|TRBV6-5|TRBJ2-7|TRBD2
CASSYSGLAGFYEQYF
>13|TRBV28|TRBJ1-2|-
CASSTGEGFGYTF
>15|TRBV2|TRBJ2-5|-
CASSDWGVEEETQYF
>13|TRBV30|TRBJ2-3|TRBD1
CAWGTGGTDTQYF
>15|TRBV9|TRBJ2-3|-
CASSVGGFGTDTQYF
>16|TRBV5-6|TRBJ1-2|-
CASSSPSEEGNYGYTF
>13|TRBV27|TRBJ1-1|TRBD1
CASGGAQGAEAFF